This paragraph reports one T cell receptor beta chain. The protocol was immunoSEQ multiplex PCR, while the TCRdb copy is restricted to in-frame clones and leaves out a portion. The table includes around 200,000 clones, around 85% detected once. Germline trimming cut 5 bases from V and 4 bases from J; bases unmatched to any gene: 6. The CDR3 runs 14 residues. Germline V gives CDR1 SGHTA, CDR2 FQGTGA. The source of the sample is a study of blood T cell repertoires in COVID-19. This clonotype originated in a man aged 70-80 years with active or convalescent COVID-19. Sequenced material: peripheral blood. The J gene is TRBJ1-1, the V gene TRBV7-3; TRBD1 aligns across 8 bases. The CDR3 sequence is CASSTTGAGTEAFF. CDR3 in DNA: TGTGCCAGCAGCACGACAGGGGCTGGCACTGAAGCTTTCTTT.